This entry lists 28 T cell receptor beta chains sequenced from one sample in a study of T cells after yellow fever vaccination. From the 5' RACE reads, TCRdb called clonotypes with MiXCR, one entry per CDR3 protein. Counted here are roughly 260,000 distinct CDR3 sequences, over 10% occurring once; the ten biggest clones make up 0.4% to 0.65%. Source: CD4+ T cells sorted from PBMCs, taken 45 days after the yellow fever booster vaccination. The receptors derive from a man aged 30-40 years who received the YFV17D yellow fever vaccine.

This clonotype was counted only a few times. Written as DNA, the CDR3 is TGTGCCAGCTCAAGAACGGGGGTTCCAGACCGAGAGCAGTACTTC. Protein product: CASSRTGVPDREQYF. The chain has TRBV18 and TRBJ2-7, with D maybe TRBD2 (6 bases). CDR1 KGHSH and CDR2 LQKENI come from the germline V gene. V lost 5 bases to trimming and J lost 7 bases, with 21 bases between them. The CDR3 has 15 amino acids.

This clonotype was picked up a small number of times. The V gene is TRBV10-3, the J gene TRBJ2-5, with D perhaps matching TRBD1 (6 bases). The germline CDR1 and CDR2 sequences are ENHRY and SYGVKD. The germline V and J ends were trimmed by 4 bases and 2 bases, with 8 bases remaining between them. The CDR3 spans 13 residues. CDR3 region: CAISAQGQETQYF. In nucleotides, the CDR3 is TGTGCCATCAGTGCACAGGGTCAAGAGACCCAGTACTTC.

This clonotype was observed a few times. The chain joins TRBV11-2 to TRBJ2-3; 9 bases line up with TRBD2. The germline V gene encodes CDR1 SGHAT and CDR2 FQNNGV. V dropped 3 bases and J dropped 0; count of bases not matched to a gene: 4. The CDR3 spans 16 residues. In DNA, the CDR3 is TGTGCCAGCAGCTTCCCCGGGACTAGCAGCACAGATACGCAGTATTTT. Its translation: CASSFPGTSSTDTQYF. The variable domain in full, completed from reference TRBV11-2 and TRBJ2-3, reads EAGVAQSPRYKIIEKRQSVAFWCNPISGHATLYWYQQILGQGPKLLIQFQNNGVVDDSQLPKDRFSAERLKGVDSTLKIQPAKLEDSAVYLCASSFPGTSSTDTQYFGPGTRLTVL.

This chain connects TRBV29-1 to TRBJ1-6; tentative D call: TRBD1 (5 bases). The CDR3 length is 13 residues. Germline CDR1 reads SQVTM; CDR2 reads ANQGSEA. With 7 bases removed from V and 10 bases from J, the gap between germline ends came to 17 bases. The CDR3 DNA reads as TGCAGCGCTACTACAGGAGTAGAATCACCCCTCCACTTT. The encoded protein is CSATTGVESPLHF.

The table lists this clonotype with a few counts. The rearrangement joins TRBV2 to TRBJ2-3; D is perhaps TRBD1 or TRBD2 (5 bases each). Trimming left V 5 bases short and J 0 bases short, with 21 bases between. Per germline, CDR1 SNHLY and CDR2 FYNNEI. The CDR3 length is 18 residues. DNA of the CDR3: TGTGCCAGCAGTAACTCCCGACCCCCGGGACGCAGCACAGATACGCAGTATTTT. Residues: CASSNSRPPGRSTDTQYF.

The J gene is TRBJ2-4, the V gene TRBV5-6; D unclear. This CDR3 has 15 residues. The V end was cut by 1 base, the J end by 0 bases, with 8 bases between. CDR1 is SGHDT, CDR2 YYEEEE, per germline. This chain's CDR3 is CASSLWNLAKNIQYF. The DNA of the CDR3 is TGTGCCAGCAGCTTGTGGAATCTAGCCAAAAACATTCAGTACTTC.

The chain uses TRBV7-2 and TRBJ1-2, with a weak D call TRBD1 (6 bases). This CDR3 spans 13 amino acids. From germline, CDR1 is SGHTA and CDR2 FQGNSA. Trimming removed 2 bases from V and 5 bases from J, with 9 bases in between. CDR3 nucleotide sequence: TGTGCCAGCAGCTTAACAACAGGGTATGGCTACACCTTC. Translating it yields CASSLTTGYGYTF. Complete variable domain (other parts from reference TRBV7-2 and TRBJ1-2): GAGVSQSPSNKVTEKGKDVELRCDPISGHTALYWYRQSLGQGLEFLIYFQGNSAPDKSGLPSDRFSAERTGGSVSTLTIQRTQQEDSAVYLCASSLTTGYGYTFGSGTRLTVV.

V gene TRBV20-1 combines with J gene TRBJ2-7, with TRBD1 matching 8 bases. Germline V gives CDR1 DFQATT, CDR2 SNEGSKA (reference sequence). The CDR3 extends over 14 amino acids. The V and J ends lost 4 bases and 6 bases, in that order; junction bases with no gene match: 11. CDR3 region: CSATEGRGPAEQYF. CDR3 DNA: TGCAGTGCTACCGAGGGCAGGGGGCCCGCCGAGCAGTACTTC.

The V and J genes are TRBV20-1 and TRBJ1-4; 7 positions match TRBD1. The CDR3 extends over 14 amino acids. Trimming at V came to 5 bases and at J to 2 bases, leaving 5 bases not matched to a gene. Germline V gene data show CDR1 as DFQATT and CDR2 as SNEGSKA (reference sequence). The CDR3 is CSAWRTGTNEKLFF. The CDR3 DNA sequence: TGCAGTGCTTGGCGGACAGGCACTAATGAAAAACTGTTTTTT.

The V gene is TRBV7-9, the J gene TRBJ2-7; 8 positions agree with TRBD2. V shed 5 bases, J shed 3 bases, and the junction held 12 bases outside the gene matches. The CDR3 is 16 residues long. Germline V gene sequence: CDR1 SEHNR, CDR2 FQNEAQ (reference sequence). The CDR3 bases are TGTGCCAGCAGCATCGGGACTAGAGAAATGCACTACGAGCAGTACTTC. It yields the protein CASSIGTREMHYEQYF.

In this sample, this clonotype turned up a few times. The junction departs from germline at one end; a sequencing error may be responsible. The genes are TRBV10-3 and TRBJ2-4, with 13 bases fitting TRBD2. This CDR3 region has 19 residues. Germline assignment: CDR1 ENHRY and CDR2 SYGVKD. Here the CDR3 reads CAFSFFTSGRAGAKNIQYF. The CDR3 nucleotides are TGTGCCTTCAGTTTCTTTACTAGCGGGAGGGCCGGGGCCAAAAACATTCAGTACTTC.

CDR3 in amino acids: CSAQTGTGFRQPQHF. In DNA, the CDR3 is TGCAGTGCCCAAACCGGGACAGGGTTTAGACAGCCCCAGCATTTT. V is TRBV20-1 and J is TRBJ1-5, with 9 bases fitting TRBD1. V gave up 6 bases and J gave up 7 bases; unmatched junction bases: 13. Germline V gene lookup returns CDR1 DFQATT and CDR2 SNEGSKA (reference sequence). The length of the CDR3 is 15 residues.

The rearrangement joins TRBV7-2 to TRBJ2-5, with 8 bases identical to TRBD1. Germline V gene lookup returns CDR1 SGHTA and CDR2 FQGNSA. V gave up 6 bases and J gave up 5 bases; unmatched junction bases: 2. The CDR3 length is 12 residues. The CDR3 is CASRTGGETQYF. DNA of the CDR3: TGTGCCAGCAGAACAGGGGGGGAGACCCAGTACTTC.

This clonotype showed up just a few times. This sequence joins TRBV11-2 and TRBJ2-1; 15 positions agree with TRBD2. J lost 10 bases, V lost 4 bases, and 20 bases had no gene match. This CDR3 comprises 20 residues. Germline CDR1 SGHAT, CDR2 FQNNGV. The CDR3 nucleotides read TGTGCCAGCAGCTCCGGGACTAGCGGGAGGTCGGGCGCTACGGTGGTAGAGCAGTTCTTC. It yields the protein CASSSGTSGRSGATVVEQFF. Using reference TRBV11-2 and TRBJ2-1 for the parts outside the CDR3, the full variable domain is EAGVAQSPRYKIIEKRQSVAFWCNPISGHATLYWYQQILGQGPKLLIQFQNNGVVDDSQLPKDRFSAERLKGVDSTLKIQPAKLEDSAVYLCASSSGTSGRSGATVVEQFFGPGTRLTVL.

This clonotype has just a few counts. This chain uses TRBV7-2 with TRBJ2-7; 10 nucleotides agree with TRBD2. V shed 1 base, J shed 4 bases, and the junction held 4 bases outside the gene matches. The CDR3 contains 15 residues. The germline CDR1 and CDR2 sequences are SGHTA and FQGNSA. CDR3 sequence: CASSLVIAGGYEQYF. In DNA form, the CDR3 reads TGTGCCAGCAGCTTAGTAATAGCGGGAGGATACGAGCAGTACTTC.

This clonotype turned up a few times. J is TRBJ1-1 and V is TRBV5-1; no clear D. The CDR3 extends over 15 amino acids. Germline loops: CDR1 SGHRS, CDR2 YFSETQ. The V gene lost 4 bases and the J gene lost 1 base, with 14 bases spanning the gap. The CDR3 loop is CASSPRPPGNTEAFF. Here the CDR3 DNA reads TGCGCCAGCAGCCCCCGACCACCTGGGAACACTGAAGCTTTCTTT.

Of note for this clonotype: A much larger clone differs from this one at a single base, so this may be a read error. V gene TRBV10-3 combines with J gene TRBJ2-3, with no clear D. CDR1 and CDR2 (germline): ENHRY, SYGVKD. The CDR3 runs to 11 residues. CDR3 loop: CATGSTDRQYF. The CDR3, as DNA: TGTGCCACCGGAAGCACAGATAGGCAGTATTTT.

The chain has TRBV5-4 and TRBJ2-3; no firm D call. The CDR3 covers 14 residues. Trimming took 4 bases from V and 0 from J, leaving 9 bases between them. Germline-derived CDR1 and CDR2 are SGHNT and YYREEE (reference sequence). CDR3 protein: CASSPEASTDTQYF. CDR3 nucleotide sequence: TGTGCCAGCAGCCCAGAAGCAAGCACAGATACGCAGTATTTT.

This chain joins TRBV12-3 or TRBV12-4 and TRBJ2-5; D gene ambiguous. The V end was cut by 2 bases, the J end by 2 bases, with 9 bases between. The CDR3 totals 14 residues. CDR3 bases: TGTGCCAGCAGTTTAAATTCAGAACAAGAGACCCAGTACTTC. Translated: CASSLNSEQETQYF.

This clonotype was seen a few times. The genes are TRBV9 and TRBJ2-1; the match to TRBD1 covers 9 bases. CDR1 SGDLS and CDR2 YYNGEE come from the germline V gene. With V trimmed by 1 base and J by 4 bases, 3 bases remained unmatched. The CDR3 has 15 residues. The CDR3 coding sequence is TGTGCCAGCAGCGTAAGGGACAGGGAGTACAATGAGCAGTTCTTC. Translation gives CASSVRDREYNEQFF. Full variable domain (rest looked up from reference TRBV9 and TRBJ2-1): DSGVTQTPKHLITATGQRVTLRCSPRSGDLSVYWYQQSLDQGLQFLIQYYNGEERAKGNILERFSAQQFPDLHSELNLSSLELGDSALYFCASSVRDREYNEQFFGPGTRLTVL.

This clonotype has at least ten counts. This chain's CDR3 is CASSPSGQMNTEAFF. As DNA, the CDR3 is TGTGCCAGCTCACCCTCGGGACAGATGAACACTGAAGCTTTCTTT. The chain joins TRBV18 to TRBJ1-1, with 7 bases lining up with TRBD1. Germline V gene lookup returns CDR1 KGHSH and CDR2 LQKENI. The CDR3 has 15 residues. Trimming removed 3 bases from V and 0 bases from J; junction bases left unmatched: 4. The whole variable domain, remainder taken from reference TRBV18 and TRBJ1-1, is NAGVMQNPRHLVRRRGQEARLRCSPMKGHSHVYWYRQLPEEGLKFMVYLQKENIIDESGMPKERFSAEFPKEGPSILRIQQVVRGDSAAYFCASSPSGQMNTEAFFGQGTRLTVV.

The chain employs TRBV19 and TRBJ2-1; tentative D call: TRBD1 (5 bases). Germline-derived CDR1 and CDR2 are LNHDA and SQIVND (reference sequence). Trimming shortened V by 3 bases and J by 10 bases, and 13 bases separated the two germline ends. CDR3 size: 13 residues. CDR3 sequence: CASSMLRGREQFF. The CDR3, as DNA: TGTGCCAGTAGTATGTTAAGGGGCCGCGAGCAGTTCTTC.

The sample holds a few counts of this clonotype. The chain links TRBV15 to TRBJ1-5, with D tentatively TRBD1 (6 bases). The CDR3 runs 14 residues. Trimming removed 2 bases at V and 6 bases at J, with 11 bases between. Germline V gives CDR1 LNHNV, CDR2 YYDKDF (reference sequence). CDR3 protein: CATSRQLDSQPQHF. The CDR3 region has the DNA TGTGCCACCAGCAGACAATTGGACAGTCAGCCCCAGCATTTT.

This clonotype has a handful of counts. The V call is TRBV7-2, the J call TRBJ2-5; D is uncertain. The CDR3 runs to 13 residues. V lost 5 bases, J lost 3 bases, and 10 bases lay in between. Germline V gene data show CDR1 as SGHTA and CDR2 as FQGNSA. In DNA form, the CDR3 reads TGTGCCAGCAGCGGATCTAGGGAAGAGACCCAGTACTTC. This codes for CASSGSREETQYF.

The V gene is TRBV10-3, the J gene TRBJ1-1; 9 bases are a match to TRBD1. With V trimmed by 8 bases and J by 0 bases, 7 bases remained unmatched. Germline V gene data show CDR1 as ENHRY and CDR2 as SYGVKD. CDR3 length: 15 residues. The CDR3 region has the DNA TGTGCCATCCGAACAGGGGGCGGCATGAACACTGAAGCTTTCTTT. Translating gives CAIRTGGGMNTEAFF.

Ten or more counts support this clonotype. The chain couples TRBV4-3 to TRBJ2-3, with TRBD1 identical over 9 bases. This CDR3 is built from 17 residues. CDR1 is LGHNA, CDR2 YSLEER, per germline. V was clipped by 0 bases and J by 5 bases; unmatched bases: 9. In nucleotides, the CDR3 is TGCGCCAGCAGCCAAGACCACACGGGACAGGGTCGAGATACGCAGTATTTT. Translated: CASSQDHTGQGRDTQYF.

The rearrangement links TRBV7-8 to TRBJ2-7; perhaps TRBD2 as D (6 bases). Germline CDR1 SGHVS, CDR2 FQNEAQ. V shed 0 bases and J shed 4 bases, with 16 bases lying between them. CDR3 length equals 16 residues. This CDR3 is CASSLARGRDHYEQYF. The CDR3 coding sequence is TGTGCCAGCAGCTTAGCTCGTGGGCGGGACCATTACGAGCAGTACTTC.

This clonotype was observed a few times. The V and J genes are TRBV12-3 or TRBV12-4 and TRBJ2-1; D unresolved. CDR3 size: 13 residues. V lost 4 bases, J lost 5 bases, and 9 bases lay in between. CDR3 sequence reads: CASSSGPHNEQFF. The DNA of the CDR3 is TGTGCCAGCAGTTCCGGGCCCCACAATGAGCAGTTCTTC.